Below, one T cell receptor (beta chain) is given with its context. TCRdb keeps only in-frame clones here, not all; method: immunoSEQ multiplex PCR. The top ten hold nearly 5% of the sample, which has 200,000 to 250,000 clones, 82% seen once. The data belong to a study of blood T cell repertoires in COVID-19. CDR1 and CDR2 from the germline V gene are MNHEY and SMNVEV (reference sequence). Trimming stripped 0 bases from V and 9 bases from J, with 15 bases between. This CDR3 is 14 amino acids long. The TCR was taken from an elderly woman with active or convalescent COVID-19. This rearrangement joins TRBV27 to TRBJ2-7, with TRBD1 as a possible D gene (6 bases). Sequenced material: peripheral blood. Written as DNA, the CDR3 is TGTGCCAGCAGTTTATCTCGAGGTGGACAGAGGCAGTACTTC. This translates into CASSLSRGGQRQYF.